The entry below describes one T cell receptor beta chain. Using immunoSEQ multiplex PCR, the repertoire was profiled, and TCRdb retains in-frame clones only, with some absent. The repertoire holds about 230,000 clones, with roughly 79% as singletons. This record comes from a study of blood T cell repertoires in COVID-19. J lost 8 bases, V lost 5 bases, and 5 bases had no gene match. CDR1 is LGHDT and CDR2 is YNNKEL in the germline V gene (reference sequence). This CDR3 is built from 12 residues. The sample comprised peripheral blood. This clonotype originated in a woman older than 75 with COVID-19, enrolled during active disease. This chain uses TRBV3-1 (or the pseudogene TRBV3-2) with TRBJ1-2; 7 positions match TRBD1. CDR3 sequence: CASSDRVVGYTF. The CDR3 region has the DNA TGTGCCAGCAGCGACAGGGTTGTGGGCTACACCTTC.